The 31 T cell receptor beta chains given below trace back to one sample, sequenced in a study of early T cells in non-severe SARS-CoV-2 infection. TCRdb redid the calling of the 5' RACE reads with MiXCR, one entry per CDR3 protein. The data hold 35,000 to 50,000 distinct CDR3 sequences, with under 30% observed a single time. Sequencing was performed on whole blood, taken at baseline. Every receptor here comes from an adult who was a healthcare worker with PCR-confirmed SARS-CoV-2 infection or an uninfected control (not recorded which).

The chain recombines TRBV2 with TRBJ1-1; no reliable D call. The ends were cut back, 5 bases at V and 8 bases at J, with 9 bases in the middle. CDR1 is SNHLY, CDR2 FYNNEI, per germline. The CDR3 extends over 11 amino acids. The CDR3 nucleotides are TGTGCCAGCAGTCGGGAAGTGGAAGCTTTCTTT. This sequence encodes CASSREVEAFF.

This clonotype was counted between two and nine times. The V gene is TRBV14, the J gene TRBJ2-1, with unresolved D. Trimming removed 1 base from V and 9 bases from J, with 13 bases in between. The CDR3 loop spans 14 amino acids. Germline V CDR1 and CDR2: SGHDN, FVKESK. The chain's CDR3 is CASSQGARSVEQFF. In DNA form, the CDR3 reads TGTGCCAGCAGCCAAGGGGCGAGATCGGTTGAGCAGTTCTTC.

The rearrangement links TRBV12-5 to TRBJ2-7; the D is unclear. V gave up 5 bases and J gave up 3 bases, with 5 bases separating them. Germline V gives CDR1 LGHNT, CDR2 FRNRAP. The CDR3 runs to 11 residues. The chain's CDR3 is CASGAYYEQYF. CDR3 in DNA: TGTGCTAGTGGTGCCTACTACGAGCAGTACTTC.

This chain uses TRBV6-1 with TRBJ1-2, with D tentatively TRBD1 (5 bases). Trimming cost V 1 base and J 2 bases, with 5 bases left between them. The CDR3 loop spans 13 amino acids. The germline V gene has CDR1 MNHNS and CDR2 SASEGT. This chain's CDR3 is CASSEGQNYGYTF. The CDR3 DNA reads as TGTGCCAGCAGTGAAGGACAGAACTATGGCTACACCTTC.

The chain links TRBV11-2 to TRBJ2-7, with D maybe TRBD1 (6 bases). CDR3 length: 15 residues. V lost 1 base and J lost 3, with 13 bases in between. The germline CDR1 and CDR2 sequences are SGHAT and FQNNGV. The CDR3 sequence is CASSLAGTGHYEQYF. As DNA, the CDR3 is TGTGCCAGCAGCTTAGCCGGGACGGGACACTACGAGCAGTACTTC.

This clonotype was picked up many times. The chain joins TRBV13 to TRBJ1-4; tentatively, D is TRBD1 (6 bases). The germline gives CDR1 PRHDT, CDR2 FYEKMQ (reference sequence). This CDR3 region has 15 residues. V was pared by 5 bases and J by 8 bases, with 18 bases between. CDR3 loop: CASSPPGAPGEKLFF. In DNA, the CDR3 is TGTGCCAGCAGCCCCCCGGGGGCGCCGGGGGAAAAACTGTTTTTT.

The chain employs TRBV18 and TRBJ1-1; D call uncertain. Germline CDR1 and CDR2: KGHSH and LQKENI. The ends were cut back, 0 bases at V and 1 base at J, with 6 bases in the middle. The CDR3 spans 14 residues. CDR3 residues: CASSPPAGNTEAFF. The CDR3 bases are TGTGCCAGCTCACCACCGGCGGGGAACACTGAAGCTTTCTTT.

A few counts support this clonotype. The chain recombines TRBV11-2 with TRBJ1-1; the D is unclear. The CDR3 spans 16 residues. The V end lost 5 bases, the J end lost 0 bases, and 16 bases lay between the germline ends. Germline V CDR1 and CDR2: SGHAT, FQNNGV. In DNA, the CDR3 is TGTGCCAGCAGCCAGAGGGAGGGAAGCATGAACACTGAAGCTTTCTTT. This codes for CASSQREGSMNTEAFF. The full variable domain, in which reference TRBV11-2 and TRBJ1-1 provide the parts outside the CDR3, is EAGVAQSPRYKIIEKRQSVAFWCNPISGHATLYWYQQILGQGPKLLIQFQNNGVVDDSQLPKDRFSAERLKGVDSTLKIQPAKLEDSAVYLCASSQREGSMNTEAFFGQGTRLTVV.

The chain recombines TRBV20-1 with TRBJ2-1; D ambiguous. CDR3 length: 17 residues. Trimming stripped 1 base from V and 2 bases from J, with 18 bases between. Germline lookup yields CDR1 DFQATT and CDR2 SNEGSKA (reference sequence). In DNA form, the CDR3 reads TGCAGTGCTAGAGCTCTGGGGTTTGACGGTCCCTACAATGAGCAGTTCTTC. Protein: CSARALGFDGPYNEQFF.

This clonotype has just a few counts. This chain connects TRBV7-6 to TRBJ2-1; 15 nucleotides line up with TRBD2. J was trimmed by 8 bases and V by 5 bases; bases with no gene match: 10. Germline assignment: CDR1 SGHVS and CDR2 FNYEAQ. The CDR3 has 17 residues. CDR3 in DNA: TGTGCCAGCAGCGCCGGACTAGCGGGGGGGGTGAGGGATGAGCAGTTCTTC. Its protein is CASSAGLAGGVRDEQFF. Combining the CDR3 with reference TRBV7-6 and TRBJ2-1 gives the whole variable domain GAGVSQSPRYKVTKRGQDVALRCDPISGHVSLYWYRQALGQGPEFLTYFNYEAQQDKSGLPNDRFSAERPEGSISTLTIQRTEQRDSAMYRCASSAGLAGGVRDEQFFGPGTRLTVL.

In its sample, this clonotype was seen a few times. The chain uses TRBV29-1 and TRBJ1-1; D perhaps matches TRBD1 (5 bases). Germline values: CDR1 SQVTM, CDR2 ANQGSEA. CDR3 size: 11 residues. The V gene lost 1 base and the J gene lost 7 bases, with 7 bases spanning the gap. As DNA, the CDR3 is TGCAGCGTTGAAGGGCAGGGTGAAGCTTTCTTT. This codes for CSVEGQGEAFF. Drawing the rest from reference TRBV29-1 and TRBJ1-1, the complete variable domain is SAVISQKPSRDICQRGTSLTIQCQVDSQVTMMFWYRQQPGQSLTLIATANQGSEATYESGFVIDKFPISRPNLTFSTLTVSNMSPEDSSIYLCSVEGQGEAFFGQGTRLTVV.

The chain is built from TRBV12-3 or TRBV12-4 and TRBJ1-2; D unresolved. Trimming removed 6 bases from V and 3 bases from J, with 11 bases in between. The CDR3 covers 13 residues. The CDR3, as DNA: TGTGCCAGCAGCCTAAATATTCACTATGGCTACACCTTC. Translation: CASSLNIHYGYTF.

J is TRBJ2-5 and V is TRBV5-8; 9 bases are a match to TRBD1. The V and J ends lost 4 bases and 1 base, in that order; junction bases with no gene match: 11. Germline CDR1 and CDR2: SGHTS and YDEGEE. The CDR3 is 17 residues long. CDR3 sequence (DNA): TGTGCCAGCAGCATGGGACAGGGATACATCGGCCAAGAGACCCAGTACTTC. Protein product: CASSMGQGYIGQETQYF. Looking up the rest from reference TRBV5-8 and TRBJ2-5 gives the full variable domain: EAGVTQSPTHLIKTRGQQATLRCSPISGHTSVYWYQQALGLGLQFLLWYDEGEERNRGNFPPRFSGRQFPNYSSELNVNALELEDSALYLCASSMGQGYIGQETQYFGPGTRLLVL.

This clonotype was seen a handful of times. The rearrangement joins TRBV2 to TRBJ2-1; D might be TRBD2 (5 bases). This CDR3 has 16 residues. V lost 2 bases and J 0 bases, leaving 11 bases between the germline ends. Germline V CDR1 and CDR2: SNHLY, FYNNEI. CDR3 in amino acids: CASSEPSGSSYNEQFF. The CDR3 region has the DNA TGTGCCAGCAGTGAACCCTCGGGGAGCTCCTACAATGAGCAGTTCTTC.

CDR3 sequence reads: CASSFEGGATDTQYF. CDR3 bases: TGCGCCAGCAGCTTCGAGGGGGGCGCGACAGATACGCAGTATTTT. This chain connects TRBV5-1 to TRBJ2-3; tentatively, D is TRBD1 or TRBD2 (6 bases each). The CDR3 totals 15 residues. V was shortened by 2 bases and J by 3 bases, with 13 bases between the two germline ends. The germline V gene encodes CDR1 SGHRS and CDR2 YFSETQ.

The V and J genes are TRBV9 and TRBJ2-3; D is perhaps TRBD1 (6 bases). Germline assignment: CDR1 SGDLS and CDR2 YYNGEE. The V end was cut by 0 bases, the J end by 0 bases, with 8 bases between. The CDR3 consists of 15 residues. The CDR3 spells CASSVGTGSTDTQYF. The CDR3 DNA reads as TGTGCCAGCAGCGTAGGAACAGGGAGCACAGATACGCAGTATTTT.

The sample holds many counts of this clonotype. The chain has TRBV9 and TRBJ1-5; possibly TRBD1 for D (6 bases). CDR3 length: 14 residues. The germline V and J ends were trimmed by 0 bases and 4 bases, with 8 bases remaining between them. CDR1 and CDR2 (germline): SGDLS, YYNGEE. In DNA form, the CDR3 reads TGTGCCAGCAGCGTAGGGACAGAGAATCAGCCCCAGCATTTT. As protein: CASSVGTENQPQHF.

The chain has TRBV6-5 and TRBJ1-2; tentatively, D is TRBD1 (5 bases). V gave up 6 bases and J gave up 4 bases, with 12 bases separating them. CDR3 length: 13 amino acids. From germline, CDR1 is MNHEY and CDR2 SVGAGI. The CDR3 region has the DNA TGTGCCAGCAGGGGGGATTCCAGCTATGGCTACACCTTC. This encodes CASRGDSSYGYTF.

This chain connects TRBV12-3 or TRBV12-4 to TRBJ2-1, with D perhaps TRBD2 (6 bases). V gave up 7 bases and J gave up 8 bases, with 15 bases separating them. The CDR3 consists of 13 residues. The CDR3 DNA follows: TGTGCCAGCAACGAACTAGCATCGGATGAGCAGTTCTTC. Protein: CASNELASDEQFF.

The rearrangement joins TRBV15 to TRBJ2-7; D might be TRBD1 (6 bases). Trimming removed 5 bases from V and 2 bases from J, with 10 bases in between. The germline V gene encodes CDR1 LNHNV and CDR2 YYDKDF (reference sequence). The CDR3 is 13 residues long. The CDR3 DNA sequence: TGTGCCACCAGCCTGGACAGAGCCTACGAGCAGTACTTC. The encoded protein is CATSLDRAYEQYF.

This clonotype was counted ten times or more. The V and J genes are TRBV19 and TRBJ1-5; perhaps TRBD1 as D (6 bases). V lost 5 bases and J 0 bases, leaving 14 bases between the germline ends. Germline lookup yields CDR1 LNHDA and CDR2 SQIVND (reference sequence). The CDR3 extends over 16 amino acids. CDR3 DNA: TGTGCCAGTAGTGAAGCCCTGGGACATAGCAATCAGCCCCAGCATTTT. Its translation: CASSEALGHSNQPQHF.

This clonotype has a handful of counts. The V and J genes are TRBV4-1 and TRBJ1-5; D uncertain. Trimming cost V 3 bases and J 1 base, with 7 bases left between them. CDR1 is MGHRA and CDR2 is YSYEKL in the germline V gene. The CDR3 has 14 residues. The CDR3 loop reads CASSQGSSNQPQHF. The CDR3 region has the DNA TGCGCCAGCAGCCAGGGGTCGAGCAATCAGCCCCAGCATTTT.

The chain couples TRBV2 to TRBJ2-3, with 8 bases aligning to TRBD2. The V gene's germline CDR1 is SNHLY and CDR2 FYNNEI. This CDR3 has 13 residues. V was pared by 10 bases and J by 6 bases, with 9 bases of the junction left unmatched. Here the CDR3 reads CATGSGGGDTQYF. CDR3 in DNA: TGTGCCACCGGATCGGGGGGGGGCGATACGCAGTATTTT.

This clonotype has only a few counts. This chain connects TRBV20-1 to TRBJ1-2, with D unclear. Germline loops: CDR1 DFQATT, CDR2 SNEGSKA (reference sequence). This CDR3 region has 12 residues. V lost 4 bases to trimming and J lost 2 bases, with 8 bases between them. CDR3 residues: CSAIGGNYGYTF. The CDR3 nucleotides read TGCAGTGCTATAGGTGGGAACTATGGCTACACCTTC.

The chain links TRBV5-1 to TRBJ1-1; possibly TRBD1 for D (6 bases). The CDR3 has 12 amino acids. V was trimmed by 0 bases and J by 11 bases, leaving 11 bases between them. Germline V CDR1 and CDR2: SGHRS, YFSETQ. The CDR3 here is CASSLDREWAFF. CDR3 bases: TGCGCCAGCAGCTTGGACAGGGAATGGGCTTTCTTT.

V is TRBV20-1 and J is TRBJ1-4; D gene unclear. CDR1 and CDR2 from the germline V gene are DFQATT and SNEGSKA (reference sequence). The CDR3 runs 13 residues. The V and J ends lost 1 base and 8 bases respectively, with 11 bases between them. CDR3: CSARVGPGEKLFF. CDR3 nucleotide sequence: TGCAGTGCTAGAGTCGGCCCGGGGGAAAAACTGTTTTTT.

The chain employs TRBV9 and TRBJ1-4; no reliable D call. CDR1 is SGDLS, CDR2 YYNGEE, per germline. Trimming cost V 2 bases and J 8 bases, with 19 bases left between them. This CDR3 has 16 amino acids. CDR3 region: CASSVHYAPFGEKLFF. For the CDR3, the DNA is TGTGCCAGCAGCGTCCATTACGCACCCTTCGGGGAAAAACTGTTTTTT. Full variable domain (rest looked up from reference TRBV9 and TRBJ1-4): DSGVTQTPKHLITATGQRVTLRCSPRSGDLSVYWYQQSLDQGLQFLIQYYNGEERAKGNILERFSAQQFPDLHSELNLSSLELGDSALYFCASSVHYAPFGEKLFFGSGTQLSVL.

The chain joins TRBV4-1 to TRBJ2-3; 7 nucleotides agree with TRBD1. CDR3 length equals 14 residues. Germline CDR1 and CDR2: MGHRA and YSYEKL. Trimming removed 4 bases from V and 4 bases from J; junction bases left unmatched: 5. This chain's CDR3 is CASSPTGAPDTQYF. The CDR3 nucleotides are TGCGCCAGCAGCCCTACAGGGGCCCCAGATACGCAGTATTTT.

This clonotype came up a few times. The CDR3 DNA follows: TGTGCCAGCAGCCCCCCGGGACTAGGGGTCGATGAGCAGTTCTTC. Translated: CASSPPGLGVDEQFF. The genes are TRBV14 and TRBJ2-1; the match to TRBD2 covers 8 bases. The CDR3 spans 15 residues. Trimming took 4 bases from V and 8 from J; bases not matched to a gene: 10. Germline-derived CDR1 and CDR2 are SGHDN and FVKESK.

This clonotype was found a few times. The chain employs TRBV2 and TRBJ1-5; 7 nucleotides align to TRBD1. The CDR3 has 14 amino acids. CDR1 is SNHLY and CDR2 is FYNNEI in the germline V gene. The trim removed 4 bases at V and 7 bases at J, leaving 7 bases unmatched. Here the CDR3 DNA reads TGTGCCAGCAGTGTACAGGGGCCGGGGCAGCCCCAGCATTTT. Encoded protein: CASSVQGPGQPQHF.

The sample holds a few counts of this clonotype. The chain combines TRBV10-1 with TRBJ2-2; perhaps TRBD2 as D (6 bases). The CDR3 covers 13 residues. CDR1 is WNHNN and CDR2 is SYGVQD in the germline V gene (reference sequence). V was pared by 8 bases and J by 5 bases, with 12 bases between. The CDR3 loop reads CASGDSLTGELFF. For the CDR3, the DNA is TGCGCCAGCGGGGACTCCCTAACCGGGGAGCTGTTTTTT.